This T cell receptor (beta chain) was recovered during a study of tumor-infiltrating lymphocytes in primary liver carcinoma (TCRdb year 2017). With respect to the entire study: Of the five patients (three men and two women, aged 30 to 69 years), four had hepatocellular carcinoma and one had combined HCC and intrahepatic cholangiocarcinoma. The five patients had tumors of stage T1-T3 N0M0, with maximum diameters ranging from about 4 to 11 cm. Roughly 3.5 to 7.13 million productive TCRbeta reads were obtained per sample, and no significant difference in read depth was found between tissue types. The study combined TCRbeta repertoire sequencing, expression microarrays and whole-exome sequencing across five regions of each liver tumor, with adjacent normal tissue and blood. A total of around 35 specimens from 5 patients, comprising approximately 25 tumor regions, 5 adjacent noncancerous liver tissues and 5 peripheral blood samples, were covered by TCRbeta repertoire sequencing. Technical replicate repertoires showed high reproducibility, with mean shared-clone rates roughly 0.89 and correlation coefficients above 0.98.

Overall study results and their limits: Comparison of CD4+ and CD8+ T cell repertoires was precluded by the use of bulk unsorted samples. Compared with blood, tumors had a significantly larger share of the repertoire taken up by the top 250 clones (p = 0.039). Because sequencing covered only the TCR beta chain and unpaired alpha chains were not captured, true repertoire diversity is likely underestimated. The study included only four to six patients, and the authors note findings should be validated in a larger study. Pairs of tumor regions showed greater repertoire overlap (mean roughly 35%) than tumor-adjacent pairs (about 17%) or tumor-blood pairs (roughly 14%), which is consistent with antigen-driven expansion.

Taken from cysteine to phenylalanine, the CDR3 has 14 residues. Of all the DNA, just the CDR3 is kept, 42 bases in frame from base 1. V and J lose 2 bases and 2 bases, and a span of 7 bases separates them. The germline V gene (reference sequence) sets CDR1 to SEHNR and CDR2 to FQNEAQ. Without any cell sorting, total RNA and DNA were extracted together from about 19-30 mg of bulk tissue using the AllPrep DNA/RNA mini kit. Between November 2015 and early 2016, a handful of patients in China with histopathologically diagnosed primary liver carcinoma had surgical resection. At the time of sampling, the patients were treatment-naive and had chronic HBV infection. Each fresh piece of tumor and adjacent tissue was cut in two, with one half stored in RNAlater at -80 degrees C and the other half sent for histology. Starting from about 550 ng total RNA, TCRbeta-specific cDNA was produced by reverse transcription with a constant-region primer and ProtoScript II reverse transcriptase. Three nested multiplex PCR rounds, following a slightly modified ARM-PCR procedure, were used to build the TCRbeta libraries. Each of the first two PCR rounds ran for 9 to 10 cycles using multiplex TRBV1-TRBV30 forward primers together with a Cbeta reverse primer. Sample barcodes and Illumina adapters were added in a final 25-cycle PCR with Deep VentR polymerase. Before sequencing, amplicons of 200-500 bp were gel-purified using a QIAquick gel extraction kit. An Illumina HiSeq 2500 was used to sequence the TCRbeta amplicons, generating 250-bp paired-end reads. The study's processing was this. Quality trimming of reads was performed with Trimmomatic v0.33, and paired reads were merged with FLASH v1.2.11 so that full CDR3 sequences could be recovered. MiGEC v1.2.1b assigned V, D and J germline segments to the rearranged TCRbeta sequences. VDJtools v1.0.0 computed clonotype statistics and Shannon-Wiener diversity indices. Except for diversity analysis, only the 250 most abundant clonotypes of each sample were used in subsequent analyses to reduce sampling bias. TCRdb redid the processing of the public reads, applying fastp at Q25 and MiXCR, and retained in-frame beta chains. Each entry is one CDR3 protein sequence, shown with its most common DNA and genes. The V and J calls were not made by the authors but by TCRdb's processing. A total of about 120,000 distinct CDR3 sequences appear in this sample, approximately 71% of them only once. More than 8% of the sample comes from the top ten.

Turning to this clonotype: No antigen is known for it. Nothing much larger sits one base from this clone, and base qualities are not available.

This sequence originates from a woman aged 60-75 years with primary liver carcinoma and hepatitis B virus infection. In this chain, TRBV7-9 is recombined with TRBJ1-3; the D gene remains uncertain. Input material: tumor-adjacent normal liver tissue. The CDR3 loop reads CASSLSIPGNTIYF. The DNA reads TGTGCCAGCAGCTTATCGATTCCTGGAAACACCATATATTTT.